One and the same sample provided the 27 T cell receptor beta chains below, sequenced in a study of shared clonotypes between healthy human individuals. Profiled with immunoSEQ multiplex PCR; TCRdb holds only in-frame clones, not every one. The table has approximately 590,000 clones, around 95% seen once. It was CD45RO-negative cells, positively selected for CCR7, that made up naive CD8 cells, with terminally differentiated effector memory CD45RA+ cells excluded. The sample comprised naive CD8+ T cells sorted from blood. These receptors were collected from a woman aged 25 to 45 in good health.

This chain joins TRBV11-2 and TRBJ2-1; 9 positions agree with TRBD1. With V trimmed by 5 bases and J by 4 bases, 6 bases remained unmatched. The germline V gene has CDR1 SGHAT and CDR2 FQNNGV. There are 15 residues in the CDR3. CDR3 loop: CASSGRDRVYNEQFF. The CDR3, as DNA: TGTGCCAGCAGCGGGCGGGACAGGGTATACAATGAGCAGTTCTTC.

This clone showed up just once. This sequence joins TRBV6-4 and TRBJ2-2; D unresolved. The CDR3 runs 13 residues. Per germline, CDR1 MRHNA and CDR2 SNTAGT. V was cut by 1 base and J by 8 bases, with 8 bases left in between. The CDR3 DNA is TGTGCCAGCAGTGACTTCCCTGGGGGGGAGCTGTTTTTT. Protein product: CASSDFPGGELFF.

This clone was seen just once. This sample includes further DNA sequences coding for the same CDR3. In DNA, the CDR3 is TGTGCCAGCAGTCCTGGGACTAGCGGGAGATACGAGCAGTACTTC. It specifies CASSPGTSGRYEQYF. J is TRBJ2-7 and V is TRBV27; TRBD2 matches 14 bases. J lost 4 bases, V lost 5 bases, and 4 bases had no gene match. The CDR3 is 15 amino acids. CDR1 is MNHEY, CDR2 SMNVEV, per germline (reference sequence).

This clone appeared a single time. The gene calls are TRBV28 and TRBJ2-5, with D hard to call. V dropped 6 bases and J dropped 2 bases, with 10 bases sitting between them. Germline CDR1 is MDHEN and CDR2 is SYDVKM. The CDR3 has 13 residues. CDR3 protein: CASRNSPQETQYF. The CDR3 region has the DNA TGTGCCAGCAGGAACAGTCCACAAGAGACCCAGTACTTC. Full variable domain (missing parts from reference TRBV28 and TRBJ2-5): DVKVTQSSRYLVKRTGEKVFLECVQDMDHENMFWYRQDPGLGLRLIYFSYDVKMKEKGDIPEGYSVSREKKERFSLILESASTNQTSMYLCASRNSPQETQYFGPGTRLLVL.

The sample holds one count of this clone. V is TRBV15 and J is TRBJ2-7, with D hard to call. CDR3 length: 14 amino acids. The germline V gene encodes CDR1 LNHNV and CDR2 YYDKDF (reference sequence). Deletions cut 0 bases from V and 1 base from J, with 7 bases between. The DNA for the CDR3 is TGTGCCACCAGCAGAGAGAGAGTTTCCTACGAGCAGTACTTC. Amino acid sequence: CATSRERVSYEQYF.

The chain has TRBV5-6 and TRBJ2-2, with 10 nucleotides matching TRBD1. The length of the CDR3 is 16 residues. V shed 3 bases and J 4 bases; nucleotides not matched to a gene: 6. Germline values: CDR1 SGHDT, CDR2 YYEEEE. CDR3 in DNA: TGTGCCAGCAGCTGGGCCGGGACAGGGGCCACCGGGGAGCTGTTTTTT. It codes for CASSWAGTGATGELFF.

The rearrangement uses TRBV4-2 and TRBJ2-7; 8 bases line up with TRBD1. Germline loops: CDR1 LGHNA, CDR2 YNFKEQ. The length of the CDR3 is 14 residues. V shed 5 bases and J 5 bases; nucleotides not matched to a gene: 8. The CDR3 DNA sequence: TGTGCCAGCAGCTCGACAGGGGTTCCCCACGAGCAGTACTTC. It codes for CASSSTGVPHEQYF.

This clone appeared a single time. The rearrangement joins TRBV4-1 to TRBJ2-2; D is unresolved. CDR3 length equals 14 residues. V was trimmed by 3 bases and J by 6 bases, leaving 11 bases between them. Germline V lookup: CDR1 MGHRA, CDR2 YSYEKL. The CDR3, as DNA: TGCGCCAGCAGCCAGGGTCGGGTGTCCGGGGAGCTGTTTTTT. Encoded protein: CASSQGRVSGELFF.

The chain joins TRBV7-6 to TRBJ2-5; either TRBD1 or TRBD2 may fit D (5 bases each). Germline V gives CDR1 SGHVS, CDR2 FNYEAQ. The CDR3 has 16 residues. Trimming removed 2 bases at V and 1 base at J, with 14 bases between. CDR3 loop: CASSLWGAGSQETQYF. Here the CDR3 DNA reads TGTGCCAGCAGCTTATGGGGCGCGGGCTCCCAAGAGACCCAGTACTTC.

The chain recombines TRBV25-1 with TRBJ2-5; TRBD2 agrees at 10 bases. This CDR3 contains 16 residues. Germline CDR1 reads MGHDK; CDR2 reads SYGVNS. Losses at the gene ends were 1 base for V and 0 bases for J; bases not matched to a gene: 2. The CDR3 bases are TGTGCCAGCAGTGAATTCCTAGCGGGGGACCAAGAGACCCAGTACTTC. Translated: CASSEFLAGDQETQYF.

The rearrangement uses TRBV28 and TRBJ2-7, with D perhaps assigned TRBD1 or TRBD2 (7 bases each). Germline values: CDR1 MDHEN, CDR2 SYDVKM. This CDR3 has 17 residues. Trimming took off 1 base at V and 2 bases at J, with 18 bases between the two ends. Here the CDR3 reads CASSLSFPQGGTYEQYF. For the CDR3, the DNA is TGTGCCAGCAGTTTATCCTTCCCCCAGGGGGGGACCTACGAGCAGTACTTC.

CDR3 DNA: TGTGCCAGCACCCCACAGGGAAGAACCGGGGAGCTGTTTTTT. It yields the protein CASTPQGRTGELFF. The chain recombines TRBV6-5 with TRBJ2-2; a weak D match, TRBD1 (6 bases). Looked up from germline, CDR1 is MNHEY and CDR2 is SVGAGI. The CDR3 consists of 14 residues. Trimming left V 7 bases short and J 5 bases short, with 14 bases between.

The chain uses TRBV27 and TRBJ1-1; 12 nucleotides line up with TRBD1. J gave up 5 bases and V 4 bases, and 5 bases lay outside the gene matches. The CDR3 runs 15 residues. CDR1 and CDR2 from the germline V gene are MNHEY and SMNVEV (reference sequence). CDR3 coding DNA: TGTGCCAGCAGTTCCGGGACAGGGGGCAATACTGAAGCTTTCTTT. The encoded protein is CASSSGTGGNTEAFF.

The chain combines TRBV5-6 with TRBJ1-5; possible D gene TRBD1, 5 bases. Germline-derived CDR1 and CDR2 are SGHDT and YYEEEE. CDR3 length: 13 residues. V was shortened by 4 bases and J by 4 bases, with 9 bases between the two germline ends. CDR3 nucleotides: TGTGCCAGCAGCGGGGGACCGAATCAGCCCCAGCATTTT. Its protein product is CASSGGPNQPQHF.

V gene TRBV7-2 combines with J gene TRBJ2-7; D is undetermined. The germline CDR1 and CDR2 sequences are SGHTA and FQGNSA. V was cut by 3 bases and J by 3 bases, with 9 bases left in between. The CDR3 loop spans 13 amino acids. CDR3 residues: CASSFPEFYEQYF. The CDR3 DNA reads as TGTGCCAGCAGCTTCCCAGAATTCTACGAGCAGTACTTC. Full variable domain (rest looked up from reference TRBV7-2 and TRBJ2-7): GAGVSQSPSNKVTEKGKDVELRCDPISGHTALYWYRQSLGQGLEFLIYFQGNSAPDKSGLPSDRFSAERTGGSVSTLTIQRTQQEDSAVYLCASSFPEFYEQYFGPGTRLTVT.

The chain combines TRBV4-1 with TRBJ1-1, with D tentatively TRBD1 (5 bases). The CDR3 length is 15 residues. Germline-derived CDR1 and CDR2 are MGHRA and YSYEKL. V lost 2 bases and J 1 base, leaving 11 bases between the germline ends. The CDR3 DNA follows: TGCGCCAGCAGCCAACACCAACAGGCGAACACTGAAGCTTTCTTT. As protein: CASSQHQQANTEAFF.

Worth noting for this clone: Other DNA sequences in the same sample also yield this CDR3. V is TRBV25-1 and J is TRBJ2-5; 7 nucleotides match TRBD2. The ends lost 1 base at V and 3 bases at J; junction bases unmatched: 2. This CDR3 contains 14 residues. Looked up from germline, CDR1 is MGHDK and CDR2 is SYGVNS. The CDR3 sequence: CASSEWGGEETQYF. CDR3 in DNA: TGTGCCAGCAGTGAATGGGGGGGAGAAGAGACCCAGTACTTC.

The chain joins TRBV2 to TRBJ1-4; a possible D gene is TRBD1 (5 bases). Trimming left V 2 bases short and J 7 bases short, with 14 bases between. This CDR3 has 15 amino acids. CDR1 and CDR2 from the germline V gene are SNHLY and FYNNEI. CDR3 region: CASSEPPQGAEKLFF. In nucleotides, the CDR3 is TGTGCCAGCAGTGAACCTCCGCAGGGAGCTGAAAAACTGTTTTTT.

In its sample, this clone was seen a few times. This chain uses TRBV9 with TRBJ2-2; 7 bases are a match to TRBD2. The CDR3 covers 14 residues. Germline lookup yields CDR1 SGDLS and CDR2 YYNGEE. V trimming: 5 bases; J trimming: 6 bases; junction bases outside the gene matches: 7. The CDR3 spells CASRGGRGSGELFF. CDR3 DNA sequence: TGTGCCAGCAGAGGCGGGAGAGGCTCCGGGGAGCTGTTTTTT.

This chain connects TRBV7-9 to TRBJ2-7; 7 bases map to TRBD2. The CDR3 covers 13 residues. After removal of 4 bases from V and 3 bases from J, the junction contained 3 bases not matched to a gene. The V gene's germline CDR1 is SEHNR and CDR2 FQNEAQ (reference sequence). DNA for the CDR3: TGTGCCAGCAGCTGGGGGGGAGACTACGAGCAGTACTTC. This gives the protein CASSWGGDYEQYF.

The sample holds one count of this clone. CDR3 in DNA: TGCGCCAGTACAGAGAACACTGAAGCTTTCTTT. Encoded protein: CASTENTEAFF. J is TRBJ1-1 and V is TRBV5-1; no definite D call. Germline V lookup: CDR1 SGHRS, CDR2 YFSETQ. With 8 bases removed from V and 1 base from J, the gap between germline ends came to 6 bases. The CDR3 runs 11 residues.

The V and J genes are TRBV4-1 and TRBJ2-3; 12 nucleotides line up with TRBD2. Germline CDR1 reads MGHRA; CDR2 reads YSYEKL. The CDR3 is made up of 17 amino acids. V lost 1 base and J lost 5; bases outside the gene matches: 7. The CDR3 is CASSQGPSGRAQDTQYF. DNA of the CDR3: TGCGCCAGCAGCCAAGGGCCTAGCGGGAGGGCCCAAGATACGCAGTATTTT.

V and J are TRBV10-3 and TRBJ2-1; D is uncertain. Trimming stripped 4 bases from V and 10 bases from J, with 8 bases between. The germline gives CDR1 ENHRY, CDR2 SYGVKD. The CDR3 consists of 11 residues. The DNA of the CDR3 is TGTGCCATCAGTGGAACCGCAGAGCAGTTCTTC. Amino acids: CAISGTAEQFF.

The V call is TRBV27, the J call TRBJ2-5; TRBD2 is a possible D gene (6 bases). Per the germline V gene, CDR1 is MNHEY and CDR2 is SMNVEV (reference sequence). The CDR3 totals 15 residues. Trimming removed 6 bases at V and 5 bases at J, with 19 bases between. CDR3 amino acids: CASSPWGGEVETQYF. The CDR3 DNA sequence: TGTGCCAGCAGCCCCTGGGGTGGGGAGGTTGAGACCCAGTACTTC.

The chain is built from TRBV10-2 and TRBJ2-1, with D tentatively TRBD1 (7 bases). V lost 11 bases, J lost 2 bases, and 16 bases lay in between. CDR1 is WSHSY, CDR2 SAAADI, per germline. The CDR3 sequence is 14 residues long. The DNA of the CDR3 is TGCGCCGCAGGGGGGACTGTACCCTACAATGAGCAGTTCTTC. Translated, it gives CAAGGTVPYNEQFF.

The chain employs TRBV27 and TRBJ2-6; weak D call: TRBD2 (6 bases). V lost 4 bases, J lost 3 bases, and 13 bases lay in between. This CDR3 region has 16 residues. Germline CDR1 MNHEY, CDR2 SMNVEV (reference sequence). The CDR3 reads CASSSGLGVGANVLTF. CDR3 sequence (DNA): TGTGCCAGCAGTTCGGGACTGGGCGTTGGGGCCAACGTCCTGACTTTC.

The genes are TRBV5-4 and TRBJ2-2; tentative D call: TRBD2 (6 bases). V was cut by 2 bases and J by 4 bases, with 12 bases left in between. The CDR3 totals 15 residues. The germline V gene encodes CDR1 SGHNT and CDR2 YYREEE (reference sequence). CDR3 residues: CASSLPEGPTGELFF. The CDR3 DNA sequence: TGTGCCAGCAGCTTACCGGAGGGGCCCACCGGGGAGCTGTTTTTT. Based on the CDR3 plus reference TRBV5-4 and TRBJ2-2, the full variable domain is ETGVTQSPTHLIKTRGQQVTLRCSSQSGHNTVSWYQQALGQGPQFIFQYYREEENGRGNFPPRFSGLQFPNYSSELNVNALELDDSALYLCASSLPEGPTGELFFGEGSRLTVL.